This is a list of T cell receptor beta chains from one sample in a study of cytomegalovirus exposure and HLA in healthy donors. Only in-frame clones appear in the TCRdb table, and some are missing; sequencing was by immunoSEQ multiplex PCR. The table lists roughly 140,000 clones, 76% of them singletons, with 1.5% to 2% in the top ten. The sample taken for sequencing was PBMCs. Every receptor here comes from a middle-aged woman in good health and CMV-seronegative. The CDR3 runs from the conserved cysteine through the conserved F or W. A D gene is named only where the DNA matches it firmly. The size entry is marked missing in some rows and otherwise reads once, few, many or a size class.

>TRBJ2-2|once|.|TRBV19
CASSITDTGELFF
TGTGCCAGTAGTATAACAGACACCGGGGAGCTGTTTTTT
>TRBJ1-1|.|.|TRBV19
CASSMGPGMNTEAFF
TGTGCCAGTAGTATGGGGCCAGGTATGAACACTGAAGCTTTCTTT
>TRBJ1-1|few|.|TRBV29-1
CSASRSGVTEAFF
TGCAGCGCCTCCCGGAGTGGCGTCACTGAAGCTTTCTTT
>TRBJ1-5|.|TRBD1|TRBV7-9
CSSSAQGAVSNQPQHF
TGTTCCAGCAGCGCGCAGGGGGCGGTAAGCAATCAGCCCCAGCATTTT
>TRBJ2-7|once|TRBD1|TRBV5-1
CASSRQGAAPHEQYF
TGCGCCAGCAGCCGACAGGGGGCGGCCCCTCACGAGCAGTACTTC
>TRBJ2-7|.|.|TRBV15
CATSRERVVSYEQYF
TGTGCCACCAGCAGAGAGAGGGTGGTAAGTTACGAGCAGTACTTC
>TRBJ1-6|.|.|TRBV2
CASSEATRAVNSPLHF
TGTGCCAGCAGTGAAGCGACCAGGGCGGTGAATTCACCCCTCCACTTT
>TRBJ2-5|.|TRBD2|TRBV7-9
CSSGKGLAGGETQYF
TGTTCCAGCGGAAAGGGACTAGCGGGGGGAGAGACCCAGTACTTC
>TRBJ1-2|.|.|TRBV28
CASSPWTENYGYTF
TGTGCCAGCAGTCCCTGGACAGAAAACTATGGCTACACCTTC
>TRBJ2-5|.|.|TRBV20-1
CSALAGETQYF
TGCAGTGCTCTAGCTGGGGAGACCCAGTACTTC
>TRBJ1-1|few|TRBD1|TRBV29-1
CSVRGQGYTEAFF
TGCAGCGTCCGGGGACAGGGCTACACTGAAGCTTTCTTT
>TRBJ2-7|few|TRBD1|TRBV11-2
CASSLEAGGMYEQYF
TGTGCCAGCAGCTTAGAGGCAGGGGGCATGTACGAGCAGTACTTC
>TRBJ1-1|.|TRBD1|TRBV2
CASSVVQGHNTEAFF
TGTGCCAGCAGTGTCGTACAGGGGCACAACACTGAAGCTTTCTTT
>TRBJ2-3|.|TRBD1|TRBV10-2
CASRDRGSHTQYF
TGCGCCAGCAGGGACAGGGGTTCTCATACGCAGTATTTT
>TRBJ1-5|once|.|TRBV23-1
CASSHLGSLFYSNQPQHF
TGCGCCAGCAGTCACCTCGGGTCCTTATTTTATAGCAATCAGCCCCAGCATTTT
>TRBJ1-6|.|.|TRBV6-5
CASSGRSLNSPLHF
TGTGCCAGCAGTGGCAGATCCCTTAATTCACCCCTCCACTTT
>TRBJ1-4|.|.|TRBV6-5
CASSYSGHFNEKLFF
TGTGCCAGCAGTTACTCGGGACATTTTAATGAAAAACTGTTTTTT
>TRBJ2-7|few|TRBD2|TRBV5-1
CASSSTWTSGSTGEQYF
TGCGCCAGCAGCTCAACCTGGACTAGCGGGAGTACGGGAGAGCAGTACTTC
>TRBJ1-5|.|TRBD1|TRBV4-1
CASSLQGAPNQPQHF
TGCGCCAGCAGCCTACAGGGGGCCCCTAATCAGCCCCAGCATTTT
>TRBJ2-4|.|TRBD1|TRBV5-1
CASITGVSKNIQYF
TGCGCCAGCATTACAGGGGTATCCAAAAACATTCAGTACTTC
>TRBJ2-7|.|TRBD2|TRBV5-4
CASSSAGGSYEQYF
TGTGCCAGCAGCTCGGCGGGAGGGAGCTACGAGCAGTACTTC
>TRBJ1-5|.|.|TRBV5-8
CASSRGQFNQPQHF
TGTGCCAGCAGCCGCGGACAATTCAATCAGCCCCAGCATTTT
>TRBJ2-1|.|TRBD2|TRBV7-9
CASSPRIGTSGSYEQFF
TGTGCCAGCAGCCCCAGAATAGGGACTAGCGGGAGTTATGAGCAGTTCTTC
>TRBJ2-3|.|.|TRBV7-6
CASSPHQSLGTWTDTQYF
TGTGCCAGCAGCCCCCACCAAAGCCTAGGAACTTGGACAGATACGCAGTATTTT
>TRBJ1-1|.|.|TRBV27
CASRISGAFTEAFF
TGTGCCAGCAGGATCTCAGGGGCTTTCACTGAAGCTTTCTTT
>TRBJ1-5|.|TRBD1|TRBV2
CASNELGQGSQPQHF
TGTGCCAGCAATGAACTAGGACAGGGTAGTCAGCCCCAGCATTTT
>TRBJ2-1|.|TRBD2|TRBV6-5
CAIRKGLAGGNEQFF
TGTGCCATCCGTAAGGGACTAGCGGGGGGCAATGAGCAGTTCTTC
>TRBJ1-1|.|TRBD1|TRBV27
CASSYRGLNTEAFF
TGTGCCAGCAGTTACAGGGGGCTGAACACTGAAGCTTTCTTT
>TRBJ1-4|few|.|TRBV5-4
CASSFRGEAEKLFF
TGTGCCAGCAGCTTCCGGGGGGAGGCTGAAAAACTGTTTTTT
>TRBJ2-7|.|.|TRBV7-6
CASSLALASTLEQYF
TGTGCCAGCAGCTTAGCGTTAGCATCCACGCTTGAGCAGTACTTC
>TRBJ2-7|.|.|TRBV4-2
CASSQVPSGVEQYF
TGTGCCAGCAGCCAAGTTCCTTCAGGGGTCGAGCAGTACTTC
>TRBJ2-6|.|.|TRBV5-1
CASSQGAGESGANVLTF
TGCGCCAGCAGCCAAGGGGCTGGAGAATCTGGGGCCAACGTCCTGACTTTC
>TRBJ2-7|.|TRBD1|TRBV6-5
CASSPTGTGGYEQYF
TGTGCCAGCAGTCCGACCGGGACAGGGGGCTACGAGCAGTACTTC
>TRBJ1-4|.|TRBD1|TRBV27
CASSLGQGAWGEKLFF
TGTGCCAGCAGTCTGGGACAGGGGGCTTGGGGTGAAAAACTGTTTTTT
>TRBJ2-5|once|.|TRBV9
CASSAYQETQYF
TGTGCCAGCAGCGCTTATCAAGAGACCCAGTACTTC
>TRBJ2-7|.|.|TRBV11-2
CASSSGPAGAAYEQYF
TGTGCCAGCAGCTCAGGGCCGGCAGGGGCGGCATACGAGCAGTACTTC
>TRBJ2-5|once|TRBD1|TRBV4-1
CASSPHRQGAIAVRETQYF
TGCGCCAGCAGCCCCCACCGACAGGGGGCCATCGCAGTTCGAGAGACCCAGTACTTC
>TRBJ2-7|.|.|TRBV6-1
CAIPRTGPNYEQYF
TGTGCCATCCCTAGAACAGGCCCTAACTACGAGCAGTACTTC
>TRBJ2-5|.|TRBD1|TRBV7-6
CASSLGTGAVVLYF
TGTGCCAGCAGCTTAGGGACAGGGGCGGTTGTCCTGTACTTC
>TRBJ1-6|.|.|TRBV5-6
CASSRRRVGDSPLHF
TGTGCCAGCAGCCGCCGGAGGGTAGGCGATTCACCCCTCCACTTT
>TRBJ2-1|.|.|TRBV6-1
CASSEAYRSEVQFF
TGTGCCAGCAGTGAAGCTTACAGGTCCGAAGTGCAGTTCTTC
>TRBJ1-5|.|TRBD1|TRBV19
CASSTDRGQGQPQHF
TGTGCCAGTAGTACGGACAGGGGGCAGGGTCAGCCCCAGCATTTT
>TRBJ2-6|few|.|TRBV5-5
CASSTRTAGANVLTF
TGTGCCAGCAGCACGCGGACAGCTGGGGCCAACGTCCTGACTTTC
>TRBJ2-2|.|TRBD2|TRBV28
CASSLAGSNTGELFF
TGTGCCAGCAGTCTAGCGGGGTCGAACACCGGGGAGCTGTTTTTT
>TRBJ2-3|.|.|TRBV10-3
CAISESFAGRHTDTQYF
TGTGCCATCAGTGAGTCGTTCGCGGGACGGCACACAGATACGCAGTATTTT
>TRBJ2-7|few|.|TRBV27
CASSLRGLNWEYEQYF
TGTGCCAGCAGTTTACGTGGACTCAACTGGGAATACGAGCAGTACTTC
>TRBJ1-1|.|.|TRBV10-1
CASSDFASGGRAEAFF
TGCGCCAGCAGTGATTTTGCTTCAGGAGGACGCGCTGAAGCTTTCTTT
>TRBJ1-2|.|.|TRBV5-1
CASSLAWGRNYGYTF
TGCGCCAGCAGCTTGGCTTGGGGGCGAAACTATGGCTACACCTTC